A single sample is the source of the 13 T cell receptor beta chains below, sequenced in a study of blood T cell repertoires in COVID-19. Sequencing was performed with immunoSEQ multiplex PCR; in TCRdb, only in-frame clones are kept and a portion is missing. Found here are about 200,000 clones, 80% to 90% of them singletons; the top ten hold 12%. The specimen was PBMCs or T cells enriched from blood (not recorded which). These receptors were obtained from a man aged 40-50 years who had recovered from COVID-19.

J is TRBJ2-5 and V is TRBV27; D possibly corresponds to TRBD2 (6 bases). CDR1 MNHEY and CDR2 SMNVEV come from the germline V gene (reference sequence). The CDR3 is 15 amino acids. The V gene lost 6 bases and the J gene lost 5 bases, with 19 bases spanning the gap. CDR3 residues: CASSSGLFEWETQYF. The CDR3 DNA reads as TGTGCCAGCAGCTCGGGACTTTTCGAATGGGAGACCCAGTACTTC.

This rearrangement joins TRBV7-6 to TRBJ1-1; 7 bases match TRBD1. The germline V gene encodes CDR1 SGHVS and CDR2 FNYEAQ. Trimming took 6 bases from V and 0 from J; bases not matched to a gene: 4. This CDR3 contains 14 residues. CDR3 residues: CASSLTGLNTEAFF. The CDR3 nucleotides are TGTGCCAGCAGTTTGACAGGGTTGAACACTGAAGCTTTCTTT.

This clone was recorded once. The genes are TRBV18 and TRBJ2-2, with a tentative D call TRBD2 (6 bases). Germline V gives CDR1 KGHSH, CDR2 LQKENI. The V end lost 2 bases, the J end lost 2 bases, and 18 bases lay between the germline ends. This CDR3 has 18 residues. The CDR3 is CASSPTRDWITNTGELFF. DNA of the CDR3: TGTGCCAGCTCACCAACCCGGGACTGGATTACCAACACCGGGGAGCTGTTTTTT.

This chain links TRBV19 with TRBJ2-5; TRBD1 aligns across 7 bases. This CDR3 region has 13 residues. The V and J ends lost 3 bases and 5 bases, in that order; junction bases with no gene match: 3. Looked up from germline, CDR1 is LNHDA and CDR2 is SQIVND (reference sequence). CDR3 loop: CASSMQGVETQYF. The CDR3 DNA reads TGTGCCAGTAGTATGCAGGGGGTGGAGACCCAGTACTTC.

The chain links TRBV30 to TRBJ1-2, with unresolved D. This CDR3 region has 13 residues. Germline loops: CDR1 GTSNPN, CDR2 SVGIG (reference sequence). V was cut by 4 bases and J by 1 base, with 10 bases left in between. In nucleotides, the CDR3 is TGTGCCTGGACCACCGGGGTTAACTATGGCTACACCTTC. It codes for CAWTTGVNYGYTF.

The chain employs TRBV19 and TRBJ1-1; D perhaps matches TRBD1 (6 bases). CDR3 length: 16 amino acids. Per the germline V gene, CDR1 is LNHDA and CDR2 is SQIVND (reference sequence). V was shortened by 7 bases and J by 5 bases, with 23 bases between the two germline ends. For the CDR3, the DNA is TGTGCCAGTATAGCTCGTCGGGTACAGGGTGGAACTGAAGCTTTCTTT. It specifies CASIARRVQGGTEAFF.

This clone appeared a few times. The gene calls are TRBV5-1 and TRBJ2-1; 14 nucleotides match TRBD2. This CDR3 spans 16 amino acids. Trimming cost V 4 bases and J 7 bases; bases outside gene matches: 7. Germline V gives CDR1 SGHRS, CDR2 YFSETQ. As DNA, the CDR3 is TGCGCCAGCAGCCCGACCGGGACTAGCGGGAGAAATGAGCAGTTCTTC. It is translated as CASSPTGTSGRNEQFF.

The chain combines TRBV7-9 with TRBJ1-4; no clear D gene. Trimming cost V 3 bases and J 7 bases, with 12 bases left between them. Germline V gene data show CDR1 as SEHNR and CDR2 as FQNEAQ (reference sequence). The CDR3 consists of 14 residues. The CDR3 protein is CASSLGGVGEKLFF. The CDR3 coding sequence is TGTGCCAGCAGCTTGGGAGGTGTGGGTGAAAAACTGTTTTTT.

As regards this clone: Sequence at one end of the junction differs from germline and may be a read error. The chain combines TRBV5-6 with TRBJ1-2; 9 bases line up with TRBD1. Germline values: CDR1 SGHDT, CDR2 YYEEEE. There are 13 residues in the CDR3. CDR3 residues: CASSSNGQGTRRF. The CDR3 nucleotides read TGTGCCAGCAGCTCGAACGGACAGGGGACCCGTCGGTTC.

The rearrangement joins TRBV30 to TRBJ1-4, with 7 bases aligning to TRBD1. The CDR3 length is 15 residues. V gave up 4 bases and J gave up 4 bases; unmatched junction bases: 9. Germline lookup yields CDR1 GTSNPN and CDR2 SVGIG (reference sequence). The CDR3 sequence: CAWTDPRDSNEKLFF. The CDR3, as DNA: TGTGCCTGGACTGACCCCCGGGACAGTAATGAAAAACTGTTTTTT.

The J gene is TRBJ2-2, the V gene TRBV11-2; 7 bases are a match to TRBD1. V shed 0 bases, J shed 4 bases, and the junction held 8 bases outside the gene matches. This CDR3 region has 17 residues. CDR1 SGHAT and CDR2 FQNNGV come from the germline V gene. The CDR3 here is CASSLDRGLLITGELFF. Written as DNA, the CDR3 is TGTGCCAGCAGCTTAGATAGGGGGCTCCTAATCACCGGGGAGCTGTTTTTT.

J is TRBJ2-1 and V is TRBV7-6; 14 bases are a match to TRBD2. V was clipped by 5 bases and J by 6 bases; unmatched bases: 12. The CDR3 contains 18 residues. CDR1 is SGHVS and CDR2 is FNYEAQ in the germline V gene. CDR3 sequence: CASSLSIVGTSGGNEQFF. The CDR3 DNA is TGTGCCAGCAGCCTCAGTATCGTTGGGACTAGCGGGGGCAATGAGCAGTTCTTC.

Notes on this clone: Within the sample, other DNA sequences also encode this same CDR3. The rearrangement links TRBV30 to TRBJ1-1, with a tentative D call TRBD1 (5 bases). Trimming pared 2 bases from V and 6 bases from J, leaving 10 bases between. Germline V CDR1 and CDR2: GTSNPN, SVGIG (reference sequence). This CDR3 is 12 amino acids long. CDR3 region: CAWSQGGPEAFF. The CDR3 DNA sequence: TGTGCCTGGAGTCAGGGAGGCCCTGAAGCTTTCTTT.